One and the same sample provided the 31 T cell receptor beta chains below, sequenced in a study of Graves' ophthalmopathy and Graves' hyperthyroidism. Amplified TCR beta CDR3 regions were obtained using RNA transcripts as template. Second-round multiplex PCR followed a first-round RT-PCR using HTBI primers. From the multiplex PCR reads, TCRdb called clonotypes with MiXCR, one entry per CDR3 protein. The data hold approximately 460,000 distinct CDR3 sequences, with roughly an eighth observed a single time. Sequenced input: blood. The origin of the receptors is a woman under 40 with Graves' ophthalmopathy.

The chain combines TRBV14 with TRBJ1-1; perhaps TRBD1 as D (5 bases). The CDR3 is 13 amino acids. Trimming stripped 4 bases from V and 5 bases from J, with 11 bases between. The germline V gene has CDR1 SGHDN and CDR2 FVKESK. This CDR3 reads CASSLVGPTEAFF. DNA of the CDR3: TGTGCCAGCAGCCTCGTGGGGCCGACTGAAGCTTTCTTT.

This chain connects TRBV6-1 to TRBJ1-1, with 10 bases lining up with TRBD1. Germline-derived CDR1 and CDR2 are MNHNS and SASEGT. The ends lost 6 bases at V and 11 bases at J; junction bases unmatched: 15. The CDR3 totals 15 residues. CDR3 protein: CASSRSGTGVGRAFF. CDR3 coding DNA: TGTGCCAGCAGCCGCTCAGGGACAGGGGTCGGTCGGGCTTTCTTT.

This clonotype was found many times. The chain has TRBV5-8 and TRBJ1-1; weak D call: TRBD1 (5 bases). The CDR3 is made up of 12 amino acids. V lost 2 bases, J lost 5 bases, and 7 bases lay in between. From germline, CDR1 is SGHTS and CDR2 YDEGEE. The CDR3 spells CASSFGQTEAFF. The DNA of the CDR3 is TGTGCCAGCAGCTTTGGACAAACTGAAGCTTTCTTT.

This clonotype was picked up many times. V gene TRBV2 combines with J gene TRBJ1-5; D not certain. The V gene's germline CDR1 is SNHLY and CDR2 FYNNEI. Trimming shortened V by 0 bases and J by 6 bases, and 6 bases separated the two germline ends. CDR3 length: 13 amino acids. The chain's CDR3 is CASSEAQLQPQHF. CDR3 sequence (DNA): TGTGCCAGCAGTGAAGCTCAGCTTCAGCCCCAGCATTTT.

This clonotype was counted ten times or more. CDR3 sequence: CASISTGFQPQHF. The DNA of the CDR3 is TGTGCCAGCATCTCGACGGGTTTTCAGCCCCAGCATTTT. V gene TRBV28 combines with J gene TRBJ1-5; D unresolved. There are 13 residues in the CDR3. The germline gives CDR1 MDHEN, CDR2 SYDVKM. The ends were cut back, 7 bases at V and 6 bases at J, with 13 bases in the middle.

This clonotype was seen ten or more times. J is TRBJ1-2 and V is TRBV29-1; D gene unclear. Germline CDR1 SQVTM, CDR2 ANQGSEA. Between the trimmed V and J ends, which lost 6 bases and 12 bases, there was a span of 26 bases. The CDR3 spans 14 residues. The CDR3 DNA reads TGCAGCGTCTCGGGAAGCCGAAAGGCTATGAGGGACACCTTC. Protein product: CSVSGSRKAMRDTF.

This clonotype was counted ten times or more. V usage is TRBV7-3 and J usage is TRBJ2-5; 7 bases match TRBD2. CDR3 size: 15 residues. Germline lookup yields CDR1 SGHTA and CDR2 FQGTGA. The V gene end was trimmed by 0 bases and the J gene end by 1 base; junction bases not matched to a gene: 2. CDR3 in DNA: TGTGCCAGCAGCTTAACGCTAGCGGTCCAAGAGACCCAGTACTTC. It encodes CASSLTLAVQETQYF.

In its sample, this clonotype was seen many times. J is TRBJ1-5 and V is TRBV6-2 or TRBV6-3; D unclear. The CDR3 length is 14 residues. The germline CDR1 and CDR2 sequences are MNHEY and SVGEGT. V lost 6 bases and J lost 3, with 12 bases in between. The CDR3 DNA sequence: TGTGCCAGCAGGCTCGACGAACTCAATCAGCCCCAGCATTTT. Its translation: CASRLDELNQPQHF.

This clonotype appeared many times. The V call is TRBV11-2, the J call TRBJ2-7, with 9 bases aligning to TRBD1. The CDR3 consists of 16 residues. Losses at the gene ends were 6 bases for V and 0 bases for J; bases not matched to a gene: 9. The germline gives CDR1 SGHAT, CDR2 FQNNGV. This chain's CDR3 is CASSFFTGGISYEQYF. The DNA of the CDR3 is TGTGCCAGCAGTTTTTTCACAGGGGGCATCTCCTACGAGCAGTACTTC.

This clonotype occurred many times. The rearrangement uses TRBV28 and TRBJ2-7, with 10 nucleotides matching TRBD1. CDR3 size: 15 residues. The V and J ends lost 6 bases and 1 base, in that order; junction bases with no gene match: 6. Germline CDR1 and CDR2: MDHEN and SYDVKM. CDR3 DNA sequence: TGTGCCAGCAGCCTACAGGGACAGGGGTCCTACGAGCAGTACTTC. This sequence encodes CASSLQGQGSYEQYF.

This clonotype was detected ten times or more. J is TRBJ1-6 and V is TRBV28; 8 nucleotides agree with TRBD1. Unmatched junction bases numbered 5, after V lost 6 bases and J lost 1 base. CDR1 is MDHEN and CDR2 is SYDVKM in the germline V gene. This CDR3 has 16 residues. The CDR3 is CASRDRVGSYNSPLHF. CDR3 DNA sequence: TGTGCCAGCAGGGACAGGGTAGGGTCCTATAATTCACCCCTCCACTTT.

This clonotype was detected a few times. The genes are TRBV29-1 and TRBJ2-5, with 8 nucleotides matching TRBD2. In germline, CDR1 is SQVTM, CDR2 ANQGSEA. This CDR3 region has 15 residues. V shed 7 bases and J 4 bases; nucleotides not matched to a gene: 14. The CDR3 DNA follows: TGCAGCGCGGGGAAAGCGGGAGTAGTGAGAGAGACCCAGTACTTC. It translates to CSAGKAGVVRETQYF.

This chain joins TRBV6-5 and TRBJ1-1; possibly TRBD1 for D (6 bases). Germline V gene lookup returns CDR1 MNHEY and CDR2 SVGAGI. Trimming took 4 bases from V and 1 from J, leaving 13 bases between them. The CDR3 loop spans 15 amino acids. CDR3 amino acids: CASSSDRYGNTEAFF. DNA for the CDR3: TGTGCCAGCAGTTCTGACAGGTATGGGAACACTGAAGCTTTCTTT.

This clonotype was seen ten or more times. One end of the junction varies from germline; a read error may be responsible. The chain combines TRBV20-1 with TRBJ2-7; tentatively, D is TRBD1 or TRBD2 (5 bases each). Germline V gene sequence: CDR1 DFQATT, CDR2 SNEGSKA (reference sequence). The CDR3 spans 14 residues. The CDR3 sequence is CNARDPGTPYEQYF. The CDR3 nucleotides are TGCAATGCTAGAGACCCCGGGACCCCCTACGAGCAGTACTTC.

The table lists this clonotype with a few counts. It may be a read error: a sequence one base away is much more abundant. The rearrangement uses TRBV6-5 and TRBJ2-5; no definite D call. The ends were cut back, 2 bases at V and 1 base at J, with 14 bases in the middle. The CDR3 covers 16 residues. Germline V gene lookup returns CDR1 MNHEY and CDR2 SVGAGI. The CDR3 spells CASSYPIGSTQETQYF. Written as DNA, the CDR3 is TGTGCCAGCAGTTACCCTATAGGTTCTACCCAAGAGACCCAGTACTTC.

This clonotype was picked up many times. This chain joins TRBV6-1 and TRBJ2-5, with D perhaps TRBD2 (7 bases). Trimming removed 7 bases from V and 10 bases from J, with 22 bases in between. This CDR3 is 14 amino acids long. From germline, CDR1 is MNHNS and CDR2 SASEGT. The CDR3 region has the DNA TGTGCCAGCAATCAAGTCCCATGGGGGGGCGACCAGTACTTC. This sequence encodes CASNQVPWGGDQYF.

This clonotype appeared a few times. An end of the junction does not agree with germline; a read error may underlie this. As DNA, the CDR3 is TGTGCCAGCAGTTTTCGTGAGTTTACCGGGGGGCTGTTTTTT. It specifies CASSFREFTGGLFF. The genes are TRBV27 and TRBJ2-2; weak D call: TRBD2 (6 bases). CDR1 is MNHEY, CDR2 SMNVEV, per germline (reference sequence). The CDR3 has 14 residues.

This clonotype showed up many times. The V gene is TRBV6-5, the J gene TRBJ2-7; TRBD1 aligns across 8 bases. CDR1 and CDR2 from the germline V gene are MNHEY and SVGAGI. V was clipped by 7 bases and J by 6 bases; unmatched bases: 8. The CDR3 spans 13 residues. CDR3 region: CASTPTGAAEQYF. CDR3 DNA: TGTGCCAGCACCCCGACAGGGGCGGCCGAGCAGTACTTC.

This clonotype was seen many times. The chain recombines TRBV28 with TRBJ1-3; 8 bases map to TRBD1. The ends lost 8 bases at V and 4 bases at J; junction bases unmatched: 13. Germline V gene sequence: CDR1 MDHEN, CDR2 SYDVKM. The CDR3 runs 16 residues. The CDR3 region is CASLDRALSDGNTIYF. The CDR3 DNA follows: TGTGCCAGCTTGGACAGGGCGCTATCCGACGGAAACACCATATATTTT. Combining the CDR3 with reference TRBV28 and TRBJ1-3 gives the whole variable domain DVKVTQSSRYLVKRTGEKVFLECVQDMDHENMFWYRQDPGLGLRLIYFSYDVKMKEKGDIPEGYSVSREKKERFSLILESASTNQTSMYLCASLDRALSDGNTIYFGEGSWLTVV.

This clonotype was observed many times. The chain employs TRBV5-1 and TRBJ2-7; D not certain. Germline CDR1 reads SGHRS; CDR2 reads YFSETQ. Trimming shortened V by 0 bases and J by 2 bases, and 12 bases separated the two germline ends. This CDR3 has 15 residues. CDR3 in amino acids: CASSLEANPTYEQYF. The CDR3 coding sequence is TGCGCCAGCAGCTTGGAGGCAAACCCAACCTACGAGCAGTACTTC.

This clonotype was counted between two and nine times. The chain combines TRBV10-3 with TRBJ2-7; the D gene is possibly TRBD2 (5 bases). The CDR3 has 13 amino acids. Trimming cost V 6 bases and J 5 bases, with 14 bases left between them. Looked up from germline, CDR1 is ENHRY and CDR2 is SYGVKD. In DNA, the CDR3 is TGTGCCATCAGGCAAAGCCTCGGGGACGAGCAGTACTTC. Its protein product is CAIRQSLGDEQYF.

This clonotype was counted many times. The J gene is TRBJ1-6, the V gene TRBV15, with D unclear. The CDR3 spans 13 residues. The V gene lost 0 bases and the J gene lost 8 bases, with 5 bases spanning the gap. Germline-derived CDR1 and CDR2 are LNHNV and YYDKDF (reference sequence). CDR3 protein: CATSRDLHSPLHF. As DNA, the CDR3 is TGTGCCACCAGCAGAGATCTGCATTCACCCCTCCACTTT.

This clonotype was found many times. V usage is TRBV6-1 and J usage is TRBJ1-1; 7 bases match TRBD1. Germline V gives CDR1 MNHNS, CDR2 SASEGT. This CDR3 has 14 residues. With V trimmed by 11 bases and J by 1 base, 10 bases remained unmatched. In DNA form, the CDR3 reads TGTGCCGCAGGGGGTCGGGTGGCGAACACTGAAGCTTTCTTT. Amino acids: CAAGGRVANTEAFF.

Ten or more counts support this clonotype. This sequence joins TRBV5-1 and TRBJ1-1; 9 nucleotides line up with TRBD1. Trimming removed 2 bases from V and 11 bases from J; junction bases left unmatched: 7. Germline V CDR1 and CDR2: SGHRS, YFSETQ. The CDR3 runs to 13 residues. In nucleotides, the CDR3 is TGCGCCAGCAGCTTAACCGGACAGGGGTCTGCTTTCTTT. Translated, it gives CASSLTGQGSAFF.

This clonotype was counted at least ten times. The V and J genes are TRBV12-3 or TRBV12-4 and TRBJ2-2, with no clear D. The V gene lost 1 base and the J gene lost 7 bases, with 4 bases spanning the gap. This CDR3 comprises 12 residues. This chain's CDR3 is CASSLGRGELFF. As DNA, the CDR3 is TGTGCCAGCAGTTTAGGCCGCGGGGAGCTGTTTTTT.

The table lists this clonotype with many counts. V usage is TRBV9 and J usage is TRBJ1-2; TRBD1 matches at 8 bases. V lost 3 bases and J lost 6; bases outside the gene matches: 4. The CDR3 is 13 residues long. Per germline, CDR1 SGDLS and CDR2 YYNGEE. In nucleotides, the CDR3 is TGTGCCAGCAGCGCTCAGACAGGGGATGGCTACACCTTC. Translating it yields CASSAQTGDGYTF. Complete variable domain (other parts from reference TRBV9 and TRBJ1-2): DSGVTQTPKHLITATGQRVTLRCSPRSGDLSVYWYQQSLDQGLQFLIQYYNGEERAKGNILERFSAQQFPDLHSELNLSSLELGDSALYFCASSAQTGDGYTFGSGTRLTVV.

This clonotype was picked up many times. The rearrangement uses TRBV20-1 and TRBJ1-1; perhaps TRBD1 as D (6 bases). CDR1 and CDR2 (germline): DFQATT, SNEGSKA (reference sequence). Trimming cost V 5 bases and J 8 bases, with 15 bases left between them. The CDR3 totals 12 residues. The CDR3 spells CSAWTVQGEAFF. In DNA, the CDR3 is TGCAGTGCTTGGACAGTTCAAGGGGAAGCTTTCTTT.

V usage is TRBV3-1 and J usage is TRBJ1-2; 11 bases agree with TRBD1. The CDR3 runs 16 residues. CDR1 and CDR2 from the germline V gene are LGHDT and YNNKEL (reference sequence). After removal of 4 bases from V and 4 bases from J, the junction contained 8 bases not matched to a gene. CDR3 DNA sequence: TGTGCCAGCAGCCGCGTGGACAGGGGGCTTGGCTATGGCTACACCTTC. Protein sequence: CASSRVDRGLGYGYTF.

This clonotype turned up a few times. The chain carries TRBV6-1 and TRBJ1-5; TRBD1 is a possible D gene (5 bases). The germline gives CDR1 MNHNS, CDR2 SASEGT. This CDR3 contains 15 residues. V shed 5 bases and J shed 3 bases, with 14 bases lying between them. The CDR3 protein is CASSPVRGVNQPQHF. The CDR3 region has the DNA TGTGCCAGCAGTCCCGTAAGGGGTGTCAATCAGCCCCAGCATTTT.

V and J are TRBV30 and TRBJ1-5; 7 bases map to TRBD1. Germline CDR1 GTSNPN, CDR2 SVGIG (reference sequence). This CDR3 has 13 residues. Losses at the gene ends were 3 bases for V and 10 bases for J; bases not matched to a gene: 9. Here the CDR3 reads CAWRDRTRGPQHF. The CDR3 coding sequence is TGTGCCTGGAGGGACAGGACCCGGGGACCCCAGCATTTT.

This clonotype was seen a few times. The V and J genes are TRBV12-3 or TRBV12-4 and TRBJ2-3; the D is unclear. V was clipped by 1 base and J by 2 bases, with 16 bases between them. The CDR3 consists of 17 residues. CDR3 sequence (DNA): TGTGCCAGCAGTTTAGTCGGTCGTGAGGTTTTCACAGATACGCAGTATTTT. It is translated as CASSLVGREVFTDTQYF.